Shown below are 11 T cell receptor beta chains from a single sample sequenced in a study of blood T cell repertoires in COVID-19. Produced via immunoSEQ multiplex PCR; TCRdb's table is partial and in-frame only. The sample has under 350,000 clones; 80% to 90% are singletons. Sequenced sample: PBMCs or T cells enriched from blood (not recorded which). Receptor source: a woman in her 40s with acute COVID-19.

This clone has a count of ten or more. The rearrangement joins TRBV6-2 or TRBV6-3 to TRBJ2-5; TRBD2 matches 12 bases. With V trimmed by 0 bases and J by 4 bases, 12 bases remained unmatched. The germline CDR1 and CDR2 sequences are MNHEY and SVGEGT. CDR3 length equals 19 residues. CDR3 in amino acids: CASSYSRGRTSGMGETQYF. The CDR3 DNA is TGTGCCAGCAGTTACTCGAGAGGTCGGACTAGCGGGATGGGAGAGACCCAGTACTTC.

The CDR3 reads CASSYLDRPYNSPLHF. CDR3 coding DNA: TGTGCCAGCAGTTATTTGGACAGACCCTATAATTCACCCCTCCACTTT. V is TRBV5-6 and J is TRBJ1-6; a weak D match, TRBD1 (6 bases). Trimming left V 5 bases short and J 2 bases short, with 14 bases between. Germline V gene data show CDR1 as SGHDT and CDR2 as YYEEEE. The CDR3 length is 16 residues.

This clone was counted only a few times. The V gene is TRBV24-1, the J gene TRBJ2-1; weak D call: TRBD2 (5 bases). CDR1 KGHDR and CDR2 SFDVKD come from the germline V gene. CDR3 length: 13 residues. Trimming left V 7 bases short and J 8 bases short, with 14 bases between. CDR3 nucleotides: TGTGCCACCAGCCGACGGAGGAGCGATGAGCAGTTCTTC. Translation: CATSRRRSDEQFF.

This chain uses TRBV3-1 (or the pseudogene TRBV3-2) with TRBJ2-3, with 7 bases lining up with TRBD1. Germline V lookup: CDR1 LGHDT, CDR2 YNNKEL (reference sequence). V gave up 4 bases and J gave up 0 bases; unmatched junction bases: 4. There are 15 residues in the CDR3. Here the CDR3 DNA reads TGTGCCAGCAGCCTCGGGACAGCTAGCACAGATACGCAGTATTTT. Translation: CASSLGTASTDTQYF.

This clone was seen only once. This sequence joins TRBV7-8 and TRBJ2-7; the match to TRBD1 covers 9 bases. Germline lookup yields CDR1 SGHVS and CDR2 FQNEAQ. V was clipped by 5 bases and J by 2 bases; unmatched bases: 10. This CDR3 spans 16 amino acids. The CDR3: CASSPRAGQGAYEQYF. CDR3 sequence (DNA): TGTGCCAGCAGCCCGAGAGCGGGACAGGGCGCCTACGAGCAGTACTTC.

This chain uses TRBV6-6 with TRBJ2-2, with D unclear. The CDR3 runs to 12 residues. The ends were cut back, 8 bases at V and 5 bases at J, with 9 bases in the middle. In germline, CDR1 is MNHNY, CDR2 SVGAGI (reference sequence). For the CDR3, the DNA is TGTGCCAGCCTACGATCTACCGGGGAGCTGTTTTTT. It is translated as CASLRSTGELFF.

The rearrangement uses TRBV15 and TRBJ2-1; D unclear. Germline V gene data show CDR1 as LNHNV and CDR2 as YYDKDF (reference sequence). The germline V and J ends were trimmed by 5 bases and 1 base, with 3 bases remaining between them. The CDR3 is 12 residues long. This chain's CDR3 is CATSRSYNEQFF. CDR3 in DNA: TGTGCCACCAGCCGTTCCTACAATGAGCAGTTCTTC.

The chain combines TRBV6-8 with TRBJ2-1; no reliable D call. Germline V lookup: CDR1 MNHGY, CDR2 SAAAGT. CDR3 length: 15 amino acids. V lost 7 bases and J lost 4, with 17 bases in between. The CDR3 bases are TGTGCCAGCATTAAAATCATAACTTTATACAATGAGCAGTTCTTC. It specifies CASIKIITLYNEQFF.

This clone was found a few times. The CDR3 spells CASSLGGTFTDTQYF. CDR3 DNA: TGTGCCAGCAGCTTAGGGGGGACTTTCACAGATACGCAGTATTTT. The V and J genes are TRBV11-2 and TRBJ2-3; TRBD2 is a possible D gene (6 bases). Germline V gene data show CDR1 as SGHAT and CDR2 as FQNNGV. The V end was cut by 1 base, the J end by 2 bases, with 10 bases between. The CDR3 spans 15 residues.

This clone was detected a few times. This chain connects TRBV7-8 to TRBJ2-7; TRBD1 matches 7 bases. CDR3 length: 14 amino acids. In germline, CDR1 is SGHVS, CDR2 FQNEAQ. Unmatched junction bases numbered 4, after V lost 3 bases and J lost 2 bases. CDR3 amino acids: CASSFPGTAYEQYF. The CDR3 DNA reads TGTGCCAGCAGCTTCCCCGGGACAGCCTACGAGCAGTACTTC.

The chain is built from TRBV30 and TRBJ2-2; tentatively, D is TRBD2 (5 bases). Trimming stripped 0 bases from V and 7 bases from J, with 12 bases between. CDR3 length: 14 residues. Germline assignment: CDR1 GTSNPN and CDR2 SVGIG (reference sequence). The CDR3 bases are TGTGCCTGGAGTGTAAAAGGGAGTAGCGGGGAGCTGTTTTTT. It codes for CAWSVKGSSGELFF. Using reference TRBV30 and TRBJ2-2 for the parts outside the CDR3, the full variable domain is SQTIHQWPATLVQPVGSPLSLECTVEGTSNPNLYWYRQAAGRGLQLLFYSVGIGQISSEVPQNLSASRPQDRQFILSSKKLLLSDSGFYLCAWSVKGSSGELFFGEGSRLTVL.